This passage covers 9 T cell receptor beta chains from one sample sequenced in a study of shared clonotypes between healthy human individuals (dated by TCRdb to between 2020 and 2021). The library was built by means of the immunoSEQ multiplex PCR assay. The source is immuneACCESS, and TCRdb retained only in-frame sequences with V and J called. Part of the clones is not carried over; for the studies checked, unresolved V genes explain less than half of this, and the remainder is unexplained. For this sample there are more than 550,000 clones; less than 95% appear just once. Less than 40% of the sample is held by the ten biggest clonotypes. The sample comprised memory CD8+ T cells from PBMCs. The cell subset or site label, as the study defines it: CD45RO+ cells pooled with CCR7-negative TemRA cells. These receptors came from a young man in good health. Some clones in this sample may be carry-over from other donors' samples.

This rearrangement joins TRBV7-9 to TRBJ2-5; 8 bases agree with TRBD2. Trimming cost V 5 bases and J 3 bases; bases outside gene matches: 8. From germline, CDR1 is SEHNR and CDR2 FQNEAQ (reference sequence). The CDR3 contains 15 residues. The CDR3: CASSPPGGVKETQYF. The CDR3 DNA sequence: TGTGCCAGCAGCCCCCCGGGGGGGGTAAAAGAGACCCAGTACTTC.

This chain uses TRBV10-1 with TRBJ2-2; D gene unclear. CDR3 length equals 13 residues. V was trimmed by 2 bases and J by 7 bases, leaving 8 bases between them. CDR1 and CDR2 (germline): WNHNN, SYGVQD (reference sequence). In DNA form, the CDR3 reads TGCGCCAGCAGTGAGATCTTCAACGGGGAGCTGTTTTTT. This encodes CASSEIFNGELFF.

The J gene is TRBJ1-1, the V gene TRBV5-1; tentatively, D is TRBD1 (6 bases). V was pared by 0 bases and J by 0 bases, with 12 bases between. The germline V gene encodes CDR1 SGHRS and CDR2 YFSETQ. The CDR3 is made up of 16 amino acids. In DNA form, the CDR3 reads TGCGCCAGCAGCTTGGAGGGGACACCCATGAACACTGAAGCTTTCTTT. This gives the protein CASSLEGTPMNTEAFF.

This chain connects TRBV28 to TRBJ2-3; a weak D match, TRBD2 (6 bases). V was shortened by 4 bases and J by 1 base, with 9 bases between the two germline ends. The CDR3 is made up of 14 amino acids. Germline V gene data show CDR1 as MDHEN and CDR2 as SYDVKM. CDR3 DNA sequence: TGTGCCAGCAGTTGGGGGGAGGGCACAGATACGCAGTATTTT. Amino acids: CASSWGEGTDTQYF. Complete variable domain (other parts from reference TRBV28 and TRBJ2-3): DVKVTQSSRYLVKRTGEKVFLECVQDMDHENMFWYRQDPGLGLRLIYFSYDVKMKEKGDIPEGYSVSREKKERFSLILESASTNQTSMYLCASSWGEGTDTQYFGPGTRLTVL.

The chain carries TRBV7-9 and TRBJ2-2; no definite D call. The CDR3 runs to 17 residues. Per the germline V gene, CDR1 is SEHNR and CDR2 is FQNEAQ (reference sequence). The ends were cut back, 4 bases at V and 7 bases at J, with 22 bases in the middle. The CDR3 region has the DNA TGTGCCAGCAGCTCTCGACGCGAATACTCTAGAGTCGGGGAGCTGTTTTTT. Its translation is CASSSRREYSRVGELFF.

The chain is built from TRBV28 and TRBJ1-4; D unresolved. The CDR3 runs 15 residues. Germline CDR1 reads MDHEN; CDR2 reads SYDVKM. V was clipped by 3 bases and J by 0 bases, with 8 bases between them. The CDR3 DNA is TGTGCCAGCAGTTTTGTTACAGCAACTAATGAAAAACTGTTTTTT. Amino acids: CASSFVTATNEKLFF.

The rearrangement joins TRBV4-3 to TRBJ2-2; no firm D call. CDR1 and CDR2 from the germline V gene are LGHNA and YSLEER. Trimming pared 1 base from V and 0 bases from J, leaving 12 bases between. The CDR3 is 17 residues long. CDR3 nucleotides: TGCGCCAGCAGCCAAGTTAACGGGCCTTCGAACACCGGGGAGCTGTTTTTT. Its translation is CASSQVNGPSNTGELFF.

This chain links TRBV7-9 with TRBJ1-1; a possible D gene is TRBD1 (5 bases). The V end was cut by 2 bases, the J end by 0 bases, with 13 bases between. Germline loops: CDR1 SEHNR, CDR2 FQNEAQ (reference sequence). The CDR3 loop spans 16 amino acids. CDR3 in DNA: TGTGCCAGCAGCTTAAAACCCGACAGCATGAACACTGAAGCTTTCTTT. Its protein product is CASSLKPDSMNTEAFF.

This clone was observed a single time. The chain is built from TRBV7-9 and TRBJ2-5, with TRBD1 identical over 7 bases. Germline-derived CDR1 and CDR2 are SEHNR and FQNEAQ (reference sequence). The CDR3 totals 17 residues. Trimming removed 2 bases from V and 4 bases from J; junction bases left unmatched: 13. The CDR3 sequence: CASSLPWGTDYRETQYF. The CDR3 region has the DNA TGTGCCAGCAGCTTACCCTGGGGGACAGATTATAGAGAGACCCAGTACTTC. The whole variable domain, remainder taken from reference TRBV7-9 and TRBJ2-5, is DTGVSQNPRHKITKRGQNVTFRCDPISEHNRLYWYRQTLGQGPEFLTYFQNEAQLEKSRLLSDRFSAERPKGSFSTLEIQRTEQGDSAMYLCASSLPWGTDYRETQYFGPGTRLLVL.